This T cell receptor beta chain was captured by sequencing in a study of breast tumors, draining lymph nodes, adjacent tissues. Notes on the study in general: Tumor TCR diversity was below lymph nodes but above nontumor tissue. The lymph node origin of tumor T cells was framed as consistent with a hypothesis, not demonstrated. Tumor and nontumor repertoires were significantly more similar in luminal-like than in basal-like breast cancer. The data were judged consistent with most tumor T cells coming from lymph node and expanding in tumor.

TCRdb reanalysed the multiplex PCR reads using MiXCR and keeps one entry per CDR3 protein. The sample gives 200,000 to 250,000 distinct CDR3 sequences, approximately 29% of which show up once; around 1.5% is in the top ten. In the case of this clonotype: Antigen specificity is unknown.

After removal of 0 bases from V and 6 bases from J, the junction contained 3 bases not matched to a gene. CDR1 is SGHTA, CDR2 FQGNSA, per germline. The CDR3 is made up of 15 amino acids. Breast cancer patients provided tissue from their axillary draining lymph nodes. The sample taken for sequencing was axillary lymph node tissue. This TCR was recovered from a female donor with breast cancer. Some clones in this sample may be carry-over from other donors' samples. V is TRBV7-2 and J is TRBJ2-3, with 10 bases lining up with TRBD2. Here the CDR3 DNA reads TGTGCCAGCAGCTTAGCCCCTAGCGGGAGTGATACGCAGTATTTT. It codes for CASSLAPSGSDTQYF.